The rows below give T cell receptor beta chains drawn from one sample of a study of shared clonotypes between healthy human individuals. Clones were read by immunoSEQ multiplex PCR, and TCRdb kept only the in-frame ones, dropping some. This repertoire shows hundreds of thousands of clones, 73% found once; its top ten account for 1.5% to 2%. Specimen: memory CD4+ T cells sorted from blood. These receptors originate from a woman aged 30 to 39 in good health. Both conserved end residues are part of each CDR3.

V	J	CDR3
TRBV19	TRBJ1-1	CASKTGMNTEAFF
TRBV5-6	TRBJ2-3	CASSKTLGTDTQYF
TRBV9	TRBJ2-3	CASGPGGGYDTQYF
TRBV5-1	TRBJ2-7	CASSREGLAGIYEQYF
TRBV7-8	TRBJ1-4	CASSSPAGVQGEKLFF
TRBV5-1	TRBJ1-4	CASSAGDRRGEKLFF
TRBV19	TRBJ1-4	CASSTGTDNEKLFF
TRBV10-3	TRBJ2-7	CAAGPGQRSYEQYF
TRBV6-5	TRBJ2-3	CASGRASGSTDTQYF
TRBV15	TRBJ2-7	CATSRIAGANSYEQYF
TRBV4-2	TRBJ1-4	CASSQGQGNEKLFF
TRBV5-1	TRBJ2-1	CASSLRTGKGSYNEQFF
TRBV28	TRBJ2-1	CASSVAEPYNEQFF
TRBV29-1	TRBJ1-1	CSVADTVEAFF
TRBV2	TRBJ2-2	CASKTRGGETGELFF
TRBV29-1	TRBJ1-1	CSVEGQGSEAFF
TRBV4-1	TRBJ2-7	CASSQVRFGAGIVTYEQYF
TRBV6-4	TRBJ2-6	CASSLVSGANVLTF